This is a list of T cell receptor beta chains from one sample in a study of shared clonotypes between healthy human individuals. Sequenced by immunoSEQ multiplex PCR; TCRdb stores in-frame clones only, minus some. Among 450,000 to 500,000 clones, roughly 85% were seen once, and the ten largest hold about 12%. Input material: PBMCs. These TCRs come from a woman aged 40 to 55 in good health. Some clones in this sample may be carry-over from other donors' samples. Both conserved end residues are part of each CDR3. The order of the fields is V gene, J gene, D gene, clone size, CDR3 DNA, CDR3 protein. The D gene is left open where the match is weak. Clone size, where shown, is once, few, many, or a class for clones that have expanded.

V gene: TRBV29-1
J gene: TRBJ2-3
D gene: -
clone size: -
CDR3 DNA: TGCAGCGTTGACCCCAGCACAGATACGCAGTATTTT
CDR3 protein: CSVDPSTDTQYF

V gene: TRBV27
J gene: TRBJ2-7
D gene: TRBD1
clone size: once
CDR3 DNA: TGTGCCAGCAGTTTATGGGACAGGAACTACGAGCAGTACTTC
CDR3 protein: CASSLWDRNYEQYF

V gene: TRBV5-1
J gene: TRBJ2-7
D gene: -
clone size: -
CDR3 DNA: TGCGCCAGCAGCTTTGACGCCCGGCAGGGTCCTTCCTACGAGCAGTACTTC
CDR3 protein: CASSFDARQGPSYEQYF

V gene: TRBV28
J gene: TRBJ1-1
D gene: -
clone size: -
CDR3 DNA: TGTGCCAGCAGTCGGGTTCAGGGCGGTGAAGCTTTCTTT
CDR3 protein: CASSRVQGGEAFF

V gene: TRBV29-1
J gene: TRBJ2-1
D gene: -
clone size: -
CDR3 DNA: TGCAGCGTTGAATTGGCCTCCGTGGGCTCCTACAATGAGCAGTTCTTC
CDR3 protein: CSVELASVGSYNEQFF

V gene: TRBV19
J gene: TRBJ1-4
D gene: TRBD1
clone size: -
CDR3 DNA: TGTGCCAGTAGTATTGGCGGGACAGGGTTTGAAAAACTGTTTTTT
CDR3 protein: CASSIGGTGFEKLFF

V gene: TRBV30
J gene: TRBJ2-3
D gene: -
clone size: -
CDR3 DNA: TGTGCCTGGAGTTACAGGAGGGCAGATACGCAGTATTTT
CDR3 protein: CAWSYRRADTQYF

V gene: TRBV28
J gene: TRBJ2-3
D gene: -
clone size: -
CDR3 DNA: TGTGCCAGCAGCCCATGGGCGGGGAAGTACACAGATACGCAGTATTTT
CDR3 protein: CASSPWAGKYTDTQYF

V gene: TRBV2
J gene: TRBJ1-3
D gene: TRBD1
clone size: few
CDR3 DNA: TGTGCCAGCGAGGACGGGACAGGGGCCTCTGGAAACACCATATATTTT
CDR3 protein: CASEDGTGASGNTIYF

V gene: TRBV30
J gene: TRBJ1-5
D gene: -
clone size: few
CDR3 DNA: TGTGCCTGGGGTAAGACCGCGGGGACTCAGCCCCAGCATTTT
CDR3 protein: CAWGKTAGTQPQHF

V gene: TRBV25-1
J gene: TRBJ1-2
D gene: -
clone size: -
CDR3 DNA: TGTGCCAGCAGTGGGCGCAGGTATGGCTACACCTTC
CDR3 protein: CASSGRRYGYTF

V gene: TRBV7-9
J gene: TRBJ2-5
D gene: -
clone size: -
CDR3 DNA: TGTGCCAGCAGCTTAGCCCTAGGGGCAGGGGTGGGTCAAGAGACCCAGTACTTC
CDR3 protein: CASSLALGAGVGQETQYF

V gene: TRBV27
J gene: TRBJ2-1
D gene: -
clone size: -
CDR3 DNA: TGTGCCAGCAGTTTAGGAGCAGGGTGGGGGAATGAGCAGTTCTTC
CDR3 protein: CASSLGAGWGNEQFF

V gene: TRBV7-9
J gene: TRBJ1-2
D gene: TRBD1
clone size: few
CDR3 DNA: TGTGCCAGCAGCAAGGGGACAGAGGATGGCTACACCTTC
CDR3 protein: CASSKGTEDGYTF

V gene: TRBV4-2
J gene: TRBJ2-1
D gene: TRBD2
clone size: many
CDR3 DNA: TGTGCCAGCAGCCCGGGACTAGGGACAAACAATGAGCAGTTCTTC
CDR3 protein: CASSPGLGTNNEQFF